These T cell receptor beta chains were read from a single sample in a study of cytomegalovirus exposure and HLA in healthy donors. Produced via immunoSEQ multiplex PCR; TCRdb's table is partial and in-frame only. The sample shows around 150,000 clones, nearly 90% of them seen only once. Sequences were obtained from PBMCs. The source of these receptors is a woman aged 18 to 35 in good health and CMV-seropositive. Each CDR3 is given with its conserved first and last residue. A D gene is named only where the DNA matches it firmly. Size tells how often a clone was seen (once, few, many) or the class of an expanded clone, and some rows leave it out.

v_gene: TRBV28
j_gene: TRBJ1-5
d_gene: .
abundance: once
CDR3aa: CASSFGWRRGGNQPQHF
CDR3nt: TGTGCCAGCAGTTTTGGTTGGAGGAGAGGAGGCAATCAGCCCCAGCATTTT

v_gene: TRBV28
j_gene: TRBJ2-1
d_gene: .
abundance: .
CDR3aa: CASSQPGLGDEQFF
CDR3nt: TGTGCCAGCAGTCAGCCGGGACTCGGGGATGAGCAGTTCTTC

v_gene: TRBV6-5
j_gene: TRBJ2-7
d_gene: .
abundance: .
CDR3aa: CASSDTDEQYF
CDR3nt: TGTGCCAGCAGTGACACTGACGAGCAGTACTTC

v_gene: TRBV28
j_gene: TRBJ2-7
d_gene: TRBD1
abundance: .
CDR3aa: CASSLTGGSYEQYF
CDR3nt: TGTGCCAGCAGCCTTACAGGGGGAAGCTACGAGCAGTACTTC

v_gene: TRBV5-1
j_gene: TRBJ2-1
d_gene: TRBD2
abundance: .
CDR3aa: CASRFLAGDGNEQFF
CDR3nt: TGCGCCAGCAGGTTCCTAGCGGGAGACGGAAATGAGCAGTTCTTC

v_gene: TRBV7-3
j_gene: TRBJ2-1
d_gene: TRBD2
abundance: .
CDR3aa: CASSVAGGYNEQFF
CDR3nt: TGTGCCAGCAGTGTAGCGGGAGGTTACAATGAGCAGTTCTTC

v_gene: TRBV10-1
j_gene: TRBJ2-3
d_gene: .
abundance: .
CDR3aa: CASSSGVGDTQYF
CDR3nt: TGCGCCAGCAGTAGCGGAGTCGGGGATACGCAGTATTTT

v_gene: TRBV7-6
j_gene: TRBJ1-1
d_gene: TRBD1
abundance: .
CDR3aa: CASSPKGTGPMNTEAFF
CDR3nt: TGTGCCAGCAGCCCTAAAGGGACAGGGCCAATGAACACTGAAGCTTTCTTT

v_gene: TRBV19
j_gene: TRBJ2-7
d_gene: .
abundance: .
CDR3aa: CASSIAFGGLLEQYF
CDR3nt: TGTGCCAGTAGTATTGCATTCGGCGGACTCCTCGAGCAGTACTTC

v_gene: TRBV18
j_gene: TRBJ1-5
d_gene: .
abundance: .
CDR3aa: CASSTVRNQPQHF
CDR3nt: TGTGCCAGCTCGACAGTACGCAATCAGCCCCAGCATTTT

v_gene: TRBV29-1
j_gene: TRBJ2-7
d_gene: .
abundance: .
CDR3aa: CSVGQGNSYEQYF
CDR3nt: TGCAGCGTCGGGCAGGGAAACTCCTACGAGCAGTACTTC

v_gene: TRBV30
j_gene: TRBJ1-2
d_gene: .
abundance: .
CDR3aa: CARGGIYGYTF
CDR3nt: TGTGCCCGAGGGGGTATCTATGGCTACACCTTC

v_gene: TRBV30
j_gene: TRBJ2-7
d_gene: TRBD2
abundance: .
CDR3aa: CAWSVGLAGGVQYF
CDR3nt: TGTGCCTGGAGTGTGGGACTAGCGGGAGGGGTACAGTACTTC

v_gene: TRBV28
j_gene: TRBJ2-7
d_gene: .
abundance: once
CDR3aa: CASSLPGYEQYF
CDR3nt: TGTGCCAGCAGTTTACCGGGGTACGAGCAGTACTTC

v_gene: TRBV5-1
j_gene: TRBJ1-2
d_gene: .
abundance: .
CDR3aa: CASSLGRGDDYGYTF
CDR3nt: TGCGCCAGCAGCTTGGGGCGCGGAGACGACTATGGCTACACCTTC

v_gene: TRBV18
j_gene: TRBJ2-5
d_gene: .
abundance: .
CDR3aa: CASSPAQGMLETQYF
CDR3nt: TGTGCCAGCTCACCAGCCCAGGGGATGTTGGAGACCCAGTACTTC

v_gene: TRBV19
j_gene: TRBJ2-7
d_gene: .
abundance: .
CDR3aa: CASSPPAGAAYEQYF
CDR3nt: TGTGCCAGTAGCCCTCCAGCAGGGGCGGCCTACGAGCAGTACTTC

v_gene: TRBV15
j_gene: TRBJ2-6
d_gene: TRBD1
abundance: .
CDR3aa: CATSRDGTGAPGANVLTF
CDR3nt: TGTGCCACCAGCAGAGATGGGACAGGGGCTCCTGGGGCCAACGTCCTGACTTTC

v_gene: TRBV18
j_gene: TRBJ1-2
d_gene: .
abundance: .
CDR3aa: CASSPDTGLSGYTF
CDR3nt: TGTGCCAGCTCACCAGATACGGGTCTGAGTGGCTACACCTTC

v_gene: TRBV6-5
j_gene: TRBJ2-7
d_gene: TRBD1
abundance: .
CDR3aa: CASSSLLGQGPYF
CDR3nt: TGTGCCAGCAGTTCCCTATTAGGACAGGGGCCGTACTTC

v_gene: TRBV5-1
j_gene: TRBJ2-7
d_gene: TRBD2
abundance: .
CDR3aa: CASSLVLAGGEQYF
CDR3nt: TGCGCCAGCAGCTTGGTCCTAGCGGGAGGCGAGCAGTACTTC

v_gene: TRBV6-1
j_gene: TRBJ1-1
d_gene: .
abundance: .
CDR3aa: CASSAHRDKLTNTEAFF
CDR3nt: TGTGCCAGCAGTGCACACCGGGACAAGTTGACGAACACTGAAGCTTTCTTT

v_gene: TRBV28
j_gene: TRBJ2-7
d_gene: .
abundance: .
CDR3aa: CASSFFGGNEQYF
CDR3nt: TGTGCCAGCAGTTTTTTCGGAGGGAACGAGCAGTACTTC

v_gene: TRBV9
j_gene: TRBJ2-1
d_gene: TRBD2
abundance: .
CDR3aa: CASSSGTYYNEQFF
CDR3nt: TGTGCCAGCAGCAGCGGGACCTACTACAATGAGCAGTTCTTC

v_gene: TRBV5-1
j_gene: TRBJ2-5
d_gene: TRBD1
abundance: .
CDR3aa: CASSPVRDSQETQYF
CDR3nt: TGCGCCAGCAGCCCGGTCAGGGACAGCCAAGAGACCCAGTACTTC

v_gene: TRBV2
j_gene: TRBJ1-6
d_gene: TRBD1
abundance: .
CDR3aa: CASSGGQGHSPLHF
CDR3nt: TGTGCCAGCAGTGGGGGACAGGGGCATTCACCCCTCCACTTT

v_gene: TRBV4-2
j_gene: TRBJ2-3
d_gene: TRBD1
abundance: .
CDR3aa: CASSLPGQGADTQYF
CDR3nt: TGTGCCAGCAGCTTGCCGGGACAGGGTGCAGATACGCAGTATTTT

v_gene: TRBV27
j_gene: TRBJ1-2
d_gene: .
abundance: few
CDR3aa: CASSLGLNYGYTF
CDR3nt: TGTGCCAGCAGTTTAGGGCTAAACTATGGCTACACCTTC

v_gene: TRBV30
j_gene: TRBJ2-5
d_gene: .
abundance: .
CDR3aa: CAWSSGWQETQYF
CDR3nt: TGTGCCTGGAGTTCAGGCTGGCAAGAGACCCAGTACTTC

v_gene: TRBV30
j_gene: TRBJ2-2
d_gene: TRBD1
abundance: .
CDR3aa: CAWETGVVTGELFF
CDR3nt: TGTGCCTGGGAAACAGGGGTGGTCACCGGGGAGCTGTTTTTT

v_gene: TRBV7-9
j_gene: TRBJ2-6
d_gene: .
abundance: .
CDR3aa: CASSARYRDSGANVLTF
CDR3nt: TGTGCCAGCAGCGCACGATACAGGGATTCTGGGGCCAACGTCCTGACTTTC

v_gene: TRBV27
j_gene: TRBJ2-3
d_gene: .
abundance: .
CDR3aa: CASSFGLVFTDTQYF
CDR3nt: TGTGCCAGCAGTTTCGGACTCGTATTCACAGATACGCAGTATTTT

v_gene: TRBV5-1
j_gene: TRBJ2-1
d_gene: .
abundance: .
CDR3aa: CASSLTRDEQFF
CDR3nt: TGCGCCAGCAGCTTGACCAGGGATGAGCAGTTCTTC

v_gene: TRBV10-3
j_gene: TRBJ2-7
d_gene: .
abundance: once
CDR3aa: CAISESRSGFSEQYF
CDR3nt: TGTGCCATCAGTGAGTCAAGAAGCGGTTTCAGCGAGCAGTACTTC

v_gene: TRBV6-1
j_gene: TRBJ1-1
d_gene: .
abundance: .
CDR3aa: CAGRLARSVNTEAFF
CDR3nt: TGTGCCGGCCGACTCGCCCGGTCGGTGAACACTGAAGCTTTCTTT

v_gene: TRBV4-1
j_gene: TRBJ2-7
d_gene: TRBD1
abundance: .
CDR3aa: CASSQVAGGVKTYEQYF
CDR3nt: TGCGCCAGCAGCCAAGTAGCAGGGGGCGTAAAAACCTACGAGCAGTACTTC

v_gene: TRBV29-1
j_gene: TRBJ2-5
d_gene: .
abundance: .
CDR3aa: CSVETEKSPETQYF
CDR3nt: TGCAGCGTTGAAACGGAGAAGTCTCCAGAGACCCAGTACTTC

v_gene: TRBV9
j_gene: TRBJ2-1
d_gene: .
abundance: .
CDR3aa: CASGHRGNEQFF
CDR3nt: TGTGCCAGCGGGCATAGGGGGAATGAGCAGTTCTTC

v_gene: TRBV19
j_gene: TRBJ1-1
d_gene: .
abundance: .
CDR3aa: CASSIGAGSPEAFF
CDR3nt: TGTGCCAGTAGTATAGGTGCAGGGTCCCCTGAAGCTTTCTTT

v_gene: TRBV5-1
j_gene: TRBJ2-7
d_gene: TRBD2
abundance: .
CDR3aa: CASSSTSGVYEQYF
CDR3nt: TGCGCCAGCAGCTCGACTAGCGGAGTGTACGAGCAGTACTTC